This paragraph covers one T cell receptor beta chain sequence. Antigen unknown. A single base separates this from a much larger clone, so it may be a read error. TCRdb used MiXCR to reprocess the PCR reads, holding one entry per CDR3 protein. The sample has more than 300,000 distinct CDR3 sequences, 20% to 25% seen once. The data derive from a study of molecular identifiers for immune sequencing clone quantification. The germline V gene has CDR1 GTSNPN and CDR2 SVGIG (reference sequence). The CDR3 loop spans 13 amino acids. Findings and caveats of the study: Effector cells kept over 97% of their molecules in clones above 20 RNA copies, while naive cells kept under 1% there. Clone sizes that are highly expanded could be underestimated when identical TCR molecules share a barcode.

V gene TRBV30 combines with J gene TRBJ2-7; D might be TRBD1 (6 bases). The sequence derives from a human donor in good health. Some libraries in this study had Jurkat cell RNA spiked in. Sequencing was performed on naive CD8+ T cells from blood, with Jurkat cell RNA spiked in. Subset defined: FACS-sorted CD8+CD4-CCR7+CD45RA+ naive T cells. The CDR3 DNA sequence: TGTGCCTGGGGTGTCGGCAGGGGCTACGAGCAGTACTTC. Its protein is CAWGVGRGYEQYF.